These 28 T cell receptor beta chains originate from one sample sequenced in a study of PD-L1 blockade in urothelial cancer. The repertoire was sequenced with immunoSEQ multiplex PCR; TCRdb's copy has only in-frame clones and lacks some. The repertoire has around 66,000 clones, over 75% of them found once; the top ten carry more than 1.5%. Time point noted: pretreatment peripheral blood. The sample was PBMCs, taken around atezolizumab (anti-PD-L1) treatment. The receptors come from a man aged 65 to 85 with urothelial cancer.

The V and J genes are TRBV19 and TRBJ1-5, with 7 bases that match TRBD1. CDR1 LNHDA and CDR2 SQIVND come from the germline V gene (reference sequence). This CDR3 is built from 17 residues. With 6 bases clipped from V and 1 base from J, the junction kept 12 bases outside the gene matches. The chain's CDR3 is CASRTVQGKRSNQPQHF. CDR3 nucleotide sequence: TGTGCCAGTAGAACTGTACAGGGGAAACGGAGCAATCAGCCCCAGCATTTT. Based on the CDR3 plus reference TRBV19 and TRBJ1-5, the full variable domain is DGGITQSPKYLFRKEGQNVTLSCEQNLNHDAMYWYRQDPGQGLRLIYYSQIVNDFQKGDIAEGYSVSREKKESFPLTVTSAQKNPTAFYLCASRTVQGKRSNQPQHFGDGTRLSIL.

The chain joins TRBV13 to TRBJ2-2; D is undetermined. The CDR3 spans 14 residues. Trimming shortened V by 6 bases and J by 5 bases, and 13 bases separated the two germline ends. Germline assignment: CDR1 PRHDT and CDR2 FYEKMQ (reference sequence). The CDR3, as DNA: TGTGCCAGCAGATCCCAGCGAACGACCGGGGAGCTGTTTTTT. Encoded protein: CASRSQRTTGELFF.

V gene TRBV27 combines with J gene TRBJ1-2; 8 bases fit TRBD1. Losses at the gene ends were 4 bases for V and 4 bases for J; bases not matched to a gene: 5. Germline assignment: CDR1 MNHEY and CDR2 SMNVEV (reference sequence). This CDR3 spans 14 amino acids. The CDR3 sequence: CASSSRQGPYGYTF. DNA of the CDR3: TGTGCCAGCAGTTCCCGACAGGGGCCCTATGGCTACACCTTC.

The rearrangement links TRBV7-6 to TRBJ2-7; D might be TRBD1 (6 bases). The CDR3 runs 15 residues. CDR1 and CDR2 (germline): SGHVS, FNYEAQ. Between the trimmed V and J ends, which lost 1 base and 3 bases, there was a span of 13 bases. The CDR3 sequence: CASSLGQDTVYEQYF. DNA for the CDR3: TGTGCCAGCAGCTTAGGACAGGACACCGTCTACGAGCAGTACTTC. The full variable domain, in which reference TRBV7-6 and TRBJ2-7 provide the parts outside the CDR3, is GAGVSQSPRYKVTKRGQDVALRCDPISGHVSLYWYRQALGQGPEFLTYFNYEAQQDKSGLPNDRFSAERPEGSISTLTIQRTEQRDSAMYRCASSLGQDTVYEQYFGPGTRLTVT.

This chain links TRBV19 with TRBJ2-7; TRBD1 agrees at 7 bases. Germline V gene sequence: CDR1 LNHDA, CDR2 SQIVND (reference sequence). The CDR3 sequence is 15 residues long. V lost 6 bases and J lost 5; bases outside the gene matches: 13. CDR3 loop: CASSPAPTGVDEQYF. CDR3 in DNA: TGTGCCAGTAGCCCAGCACCCACAGGGGTGGACGAGCAGTACTTC.

The chain recombines TRBV11-3 with TRBJ1-2; 8 bases fit TRBD1. CDR3 length: 14 amino acids. CDR1 is SGHNT and CDR2 is YENEEA in the germline V gene. V gave up 8 bases and J gave up 2 bases; unmatched junction bases: 7. In DNA, the CDR3 is TGTGCCAGCGCCCGGACAGGGCTCAACTATGGCTACACCTTC. As protein: CASARTGLNYGYTF.

This clone showed up just a few times. The chain links TRBV9 to TRBJ2-2; 9 bases align to TRBD2. J was trimmed by 7 bases and V by 0 bases; bases with no gene match: 16. The CDR3 consists of 19 residues. Germline V gene sequence: CDR1 SGDLS, CDR2 YYNGEE. The CDR3 loop is CASSVGNGGVAGAIGELFF. For the CDR3, the DNA is TGTGCCAGCAGCGTAGGGAATGGGGGGGTAGCGGGAGCCATCGGGGAGCTGTTTTTT.

V gene TRBV7-3 combines with J gene TRBJ2-1; TRBD2 matches at 9 bases. The V gene's germline CDR1 is SGHTA and CDR2 FQGTGA. The trim removed 1 base at V and 8 bases at J, leaving 6 bases unmatched. This CDR3 has 15 residues. CDR3 loop: CASSLIAGVLDEQFF. The CDR3 nucleotides read TGTGCCAGCAGCTTAATAGCGGGAGTTCTGGATGAGCAGTTCTTC.

This clone was recorded once. The rearrangement joins TRBV5-6 to TRBJ2-7; D gene unclear. CDR3 length equals 13 residues. Germline V gives CDR1 SGHDT, CDR2 YYEEEE. V lost 6 bases and J 5 bases, leaving 15 bases between the germline ends. The CDR3 loop reads CASTRRNLDEQYF. In nucleotides, the CDR3 is TGTGCCAGCACTAGACGGAACCTCGACGAGCAGTACTTC.

This clone was seen just once. The chain links TRBV10-3 to TRBJ2-7; 9 bases fit TRBD1. The germline gives CDR1 ENHRY, CDR2 SYGVKD. The junction had 7 bases not matched to a gene; V was cut back by 6 bases and J by 4 bases. This CDR3 contains 14 residues. Here the CDR3 DNA reads TGTGCCATCAGCCGCCGGGACAGGGTATACGAGCAGTACTTC. It codes for CAISRRDRVYEQYF.

The rearrangement uses TRBV28 and TRBJ2-1; possible D gene TRBD2, 6 bases. Trimming took off 2 bases at V and 9 bases at J, with 11 bases between the two ends. Germline V gene data show CDR1 as MDHEN and CDR2 as SYDVKM. This CDR3 comprises 13 residues. CDR3 residues: CASSLGTYLEQFF. CDR3 bases: TGTGCCAGCAGTTTAGGGACTTATCTTGAGCAGTTCTTC. The full variable domain, with the rest looked up from reference TRBV28 and TRBJ2-1, is DVKVTQSSRYLVKRTGEKVFLECVQDMDHENMFWYRQDPGLGLRLIYFSYDVKMKEKGDIPEGYSVSREKKERFSLILESASTNQTSMYLCASSLGTYLEQFFGPGTRLTVL.

The chain uses TRBV18 and TRBJ2-7, with 10 bases fitting TRBD1. Germline V CDR1 and CDR2: KGHSH, LQKENI. The CDR3 is made up of 19 amino acids. V lost 5 bases, J lost 0 bases, and 16 bases stayed unmatched. The DNA for the CDR3 is TGTGCCAGCTCATCTAGCTTAGGGACAGGGGCGCTTAGCTCCTACGAGCAGTACTTC. Its protein product is CASSSSLGTGALSSYEQYF.

V gene TRBV7-6 combines with J gene TRBJ2-5, with D unclear. V was trimmed by 1 base and J by 5 bases, leaving 11 bases between them. There are 14 residues in the CDR3. Germline V gene sequence: CDR1 SGHVS, CDR2 FNYEAQ. CDR3 bases: TGTGCCAGCAGCTTAGTGGTCTCTATGGAGACCCAGTACTTC. This gives the protein CASSLVVSMETQYF.

J is TRBJ1-5 and V is TRBV4-3, with D uncertain. Trimming took off 0 bases at V and 2 bases at J, with 14 bases between the two ends. The CDR3 is 17 residues long. CDR1 is LGHNA, CDR2 YSLEER, per germline. The DNA for the CDR3 is TGCGCCAGCAGCCAAGAAGCTCCCCTCGGAGGCAATCAGCCCCAGCATTTT. It specifies CASSQEAPLGGNQPQHF.

This chain links TRBV7-2 with TRBJ2-7, with 7 positions matching TRBD2. This CDR3 contains 15 residues. Germline values: CDR1 SGHTA, CDR2 FQGNSA. V was clipped by 1 base and J by 0 bases; unmatched bases: 3. CDR3 region: CASSLGLAASYEQYF. CDR3 coding DNA: TGTGCCAGCAGCTTAGGGCTAGCGGCCTCCTACGAGCAGTACTTC.

The V call is TRBV6-1, the J call TRBJ1-5; tentatively, D is TRBD1 (5 bases). V lost 6 bases and J 0 bases, leaving 12 bases between the germline ends. The CDR3 length is 15 residues. CDR1 and CDR2 from the germline V gene are MNHNS and SASEGT. For the CDR3, the DNA is TGTGCCAGCAGCCCCCCGACAGATAGCAATCAGCCCCAGCATTTT. Translation: CASSPPTDSNQPQHF.

The J gene is TRBJ2-2, the V gene TRBV7-8; 10 bases are a match to TRBD2. The germline CDR1 and CDR2 sequences are SGHVS and FQNEAQ. The J segment lost 10 bases and the V segment lost 5 bases, leaving 13 bases of the junction unmatched. CDR3 length equals 16 residues. CDR3 in amino acids: CASSRETSGSDLELFF. In nucleotides, the CDR3 is TGTGCCAGCAGCCGAGAGACTAGCGGGTCCGATTTGGAGCTGTTTTTT.

The chain employs TRBV4-1 and TRBJ1-1; D is unresolved. Germline assignment: CDR1 MGHRA and CDR2 YSYEKL. This CDR3 is built from 12 residues. V was shortened by 1 base and J by 10 bases, with 10 bases between the two germline ends. The chain's CDR3 is CASSQVRRGAFF. The CDR3, as DNA: TGCGCCAGCAGCCAAGTAAGAAGAGGAGCTTTCTTT.

The chain's CDR3 is CASSYDRLQETQYF. The CDR3 DNA reads TGTGCCAGCAGCTATGACAGGCTCCAAGAGACCCAGTACTTC. The chain uses TRBV6-5 and TRBJ2-5, with TRBD1 as a possible D gene (6 bases). CDR1 and CDR2 from the germline V gene are MNHEY and SVGAGI. V lost 6 bases to trimming and J lost 1 base, with 12 bases between them. The CDR3 is 14 residues long.

This sequence joins TRBV5-6 and TRBJ2-7, with D perhaps matching TRBD2 (6 bases). CDR1 SGHDT and CDR2 YYEEEE come from the germline V gene. Trimming shortened V by 2 bases and J by 1 base, and 13 bases separated the two germline ends. There are 15 residues in the CDR3. CDR3 sequence (DNA): TGTGCCAGCAGCTTTAGTGGGACTTATTCCTACGAGCAGTACTTC. It codes for CASSFSGTYSYEQYF. The full variable domain, with the rest looked up from reference TRBV5-6 and TRBJ2-7, is DAGVTQSPTHLIKTRGQQVTLRCSPKSGHDTVSWYQQALGQGPQFIFQYYEEEERQRGNFPDRFSGHQFPNYSSELNVNALLLGDSALYLCASSFSGTYSYEQYFGPGTRLTVT.

The chain employs TRBV14 and TRBJ2-1; 9 bases fit TRBD2. CDR3 length: 13 amino acids. The ends lost 1 base at V and 12 bases at J; junction bases unmatched: 4. Germline CDR1 SGHDN, CDR2 FVKESK. CDR3 sequence reads: CASSQALAGRQFF. The CDR3 region has the DNA TGTGCCAGCAGCCAAGCCCTAGCGGGACGGCAGTTCTTC.

This sequence joins TRBV6-5 and TRBJ2-7; 9 bases align to TRBD1. Germline CDR1 MNHEY, CDR2 SVGAGI. The CDR3 runs 12 residues. V shed 8 bases, J shed 5 bases, and the junction held 4 bases outside the gene matches. Written as DNA, the CDR3 is TGTGCCAGCCGGGACAGGGAGGACGAGCAGTACTTC. Protein: CASRDREDEQYF.

The V call is TRBV27, the J call TRBJ2-1; 7 bases line up with TRBD2. CDR1 MNHEY and CDR2 SMNVEV come from the germline V gene (reference sequence). This CDR3 spans 16 amino acids. Trimming removed 0 bases from V and 4 bases from J; junction bases left unmatched: 6. The CDR3 reads CASSLSRTRRYNEQFF. The CDR3 nucleotides read TGTGCCAGCAGTTTATCTCGGACTAGAAGATACAATGAGCAGTTCTTC.

The CDR3 region is CASSLTSGNSYEQYF. CDR3 coding DNA: TGTGCCAGCAGCTTAACTAGCGGGAACTCCTACGAGCAGTACTTC. The chain couples TRBV7-2 to TRBJ2-7, with 10 bases matching TRBD2. CDR1 and CDR2 (germline): SGHTA, FQGNSA. V trimming: 2 bases; J trimming: 0 bases; junction bases outside the gene matches: 1. The CDR3 is made up of 15 amino acids.

The gene calls are TRBV19 and TRBJ2-7, with 10 bases that match TRBD1. Germline trimming cut 11 bases from V and 5 bases from J; bases unmatched to any gene: 6. CDR1 and CDR2 from the germline V gene are LNHDA and SQIVND (reference sequence). This CDR3 is built from 12 residues. In DNA, the CDR3 is TGTGCCTGCGGGACAGGGGATCACGAGCAGTACTTC. Protein product: CACGTGDHEQYF.

The chain links TRBV28 to TRBJ2-7, with 10 bases lining up with TRBD2. The CDR3 extends over 14 amino acids. Germline assignment: CDR1 MDHEN and CDR2 SYDVKM. The junction had 6 bases not matched to a gene; V was cut back by 6 bases and J by 4 bases. The CDR3 spells CASSVTSGVYEQYF. The CDR3 bases are TGTGCCAGCAGCGTAACTAGCGGGGTTTACGAGCAGTACTTC.

This chain uses TRBV2 with TRBJ2-5; 7 bases map to TRBD2. V shed 6 bases and J 4 bases; nucleotides not matched to a gene: 11. Per germline, CDR1 SNHLY and CDR2 FYNNEI. The CDR3 is 15 residues long. The CDR3: CASRASLALPETQYF. CDR3 in DNA: TGTGCCAGCAGGGCCTCACTAGCGCTCCCAGAGACCCAGTACTTC. The full variable domain, its missing parts supplied by reference TRBV2 and TRBJ2-5, is EPEVTQTPSHQVTQMGQEVILRCVPISNHLYFYWYRQILGQKVEFLVSFYNNEISEKSEIFDDQFSVERPDGSNFTLKIRSTKLEDSAMYFCASRASLALPETQYFGPGTRLLVL.

V is TRBV19 and J is TRBJ1-4; D ambiguous. Germline CDR1 and CDR2: LNHDA and SQIVND (reference sequence). CDR3 size: 15 residues. Trimming shortened V by 3 bases and J by 8 bases, and 16 bases separated the two germline ends. CDR3 sequence reads: CASSMVHSSGEKLFF. The DNA for the CDR3 is TGTGCCAGTAGTATGGTACACAGCTCTGGCGAAAAACTGTTTTTT.